This T cell receptor beta chain was profiled in a study of blood T cells in healthy people across ages. Study outcomes and limitations: TCR beta diversity, measured per million T cells, fell in a roughly linear way with age. Higher diversity, along with more naive CD4+ cells, distinguished long-lived donors from aged donors.

It was with a sample-barcoded 5' primer and a J-beta primer mix that a second PCR of about 6 to 11 cycles was run. TCRdb recomputed calls from the 5' RACE reads with MiXCR, one row per CDR3 protein. This sample has roughly 1,700,000 distinct CDR3 sequences, with 25% to 30% found just once. On this clonotype itself: What it recognizes is unknown.

The CDR3 is 14 residues long. V lost 0 bases to trimming and J lost 4 bases, with 8 bases between them. CDR1 is LNHNV, CDR2 YYDKDF, per germline (reference sequence). Drawing of peripheral blood yielded about 9.7 milliliters from each donor. This clonotype originated in a woman aged 30 to 39 in good health. The source material was blood. The chain uses TRBV15 and TRBJ2-3; D is ambiguous. CDR3 nucleotides: TGTGCCACCAGCAGAGAACCGGGTTCAGATACGCAGTATTTT. Encoded protein: CATSREPGSDTQYF.